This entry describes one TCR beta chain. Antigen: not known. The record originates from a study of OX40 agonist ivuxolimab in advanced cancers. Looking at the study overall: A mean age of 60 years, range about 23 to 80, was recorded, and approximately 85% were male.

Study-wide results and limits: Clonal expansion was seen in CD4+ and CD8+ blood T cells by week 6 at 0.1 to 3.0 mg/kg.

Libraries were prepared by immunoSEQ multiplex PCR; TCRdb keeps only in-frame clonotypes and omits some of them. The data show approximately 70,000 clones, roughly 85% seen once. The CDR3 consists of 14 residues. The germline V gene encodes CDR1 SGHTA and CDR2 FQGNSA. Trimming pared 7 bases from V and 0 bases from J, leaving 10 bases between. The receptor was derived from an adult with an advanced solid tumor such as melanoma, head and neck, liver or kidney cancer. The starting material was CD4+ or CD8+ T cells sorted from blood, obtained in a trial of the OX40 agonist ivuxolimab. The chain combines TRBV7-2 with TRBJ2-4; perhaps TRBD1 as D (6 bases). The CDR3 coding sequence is TGTGCCAGCACTCCACAGGGAGCCAAAAACATTCAGTACTTC. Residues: CASTPQGAKNIQYF.